This TCR beta chain is from a study of graft-versus-host responses after intestinal transplantation. V was pared by 0 bases and J by 1 base, with 19 bases between. The V gene's germline CDR1 is LNHNV and CDR2 YYDKDF (reference sequence). This CDR3 spans 19 amino acids. Remarks on this clone: The antigen remains unidentified.

The method was immunoSEQ multiplex PCR; TCRdb's version includes in-frame clones alone and lacks a portion of them. The repertoire includes 90,000 to 95,000 clones, 91% of them detected once, and 0.5% sits in the top ten. The sequence was collected from a human donor who received an intestinal transplant. The source was unstimulated CD8+ T cells sorted from spleen or lymph node cells, collected before intestinal transplant. The chain uses TRBV15 and TRBJ2-4; no definite D call. Here the CDR3 reads CATSRDSTPASGAKNIQYF. The CDR3 bases are TGTGCCACCAGCAGAGATTCCACACCGGCCTCCGGGGCCAAAAACATTCAGTACTTC. The full variable domain, in which reference TRBV15 and TRBJ2-4 provide the parts outside the CDR3, is DAMVIQNPRYQVTQFGKPVTLSCSQTLNHNVMYWYQQKSSQAPKLLFHYYDKDFNNEADTPDNFQSRRPNTSFCFLDIRSPGLGDTAMYLCATSRDSTPASGAKNIQYFGAGTRLSVL.